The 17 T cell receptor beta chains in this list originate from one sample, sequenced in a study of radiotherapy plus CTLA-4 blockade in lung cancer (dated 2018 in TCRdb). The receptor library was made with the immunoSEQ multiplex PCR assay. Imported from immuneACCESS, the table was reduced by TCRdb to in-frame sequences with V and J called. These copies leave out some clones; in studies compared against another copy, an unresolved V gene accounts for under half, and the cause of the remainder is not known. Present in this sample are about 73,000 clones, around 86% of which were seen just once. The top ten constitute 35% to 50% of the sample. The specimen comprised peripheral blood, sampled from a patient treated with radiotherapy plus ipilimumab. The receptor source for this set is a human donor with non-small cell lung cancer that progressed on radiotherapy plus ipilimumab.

CDR3 amino acids: CASSISAGRNTEAFF. CDR3 coding DNA: TGTGCCAGTAGTATATCGGCCGGGAGGAACACTGAAGCTTTCTTT. This chain joins TRBV19 and TRBJ1-1; unclear D gene. Germline V gene sequence: CDR1 LNHDA, CDR2 SQIVND (reference sequence). Trimming stripped 2 bases from V and 1 base from J, with 11 bases between. This CDR3 spans 15 amino acids.

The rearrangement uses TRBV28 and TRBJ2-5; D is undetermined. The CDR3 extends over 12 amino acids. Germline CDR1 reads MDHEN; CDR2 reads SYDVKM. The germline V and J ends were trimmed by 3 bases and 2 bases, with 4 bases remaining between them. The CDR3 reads CASSLWQETQYF. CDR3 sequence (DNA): TGTGCCAGCAGTTTGTGGCAAGAGACCCAGTACTTC.

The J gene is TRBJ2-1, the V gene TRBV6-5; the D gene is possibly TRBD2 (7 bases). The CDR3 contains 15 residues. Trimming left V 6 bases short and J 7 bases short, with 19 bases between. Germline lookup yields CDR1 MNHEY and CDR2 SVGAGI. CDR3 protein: CASSPTGGLRNEQFF. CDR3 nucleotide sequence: TGTGCCAGCAGCCCCACCGGGGGGCTGAGGAATGAGCAGTTCTTC.

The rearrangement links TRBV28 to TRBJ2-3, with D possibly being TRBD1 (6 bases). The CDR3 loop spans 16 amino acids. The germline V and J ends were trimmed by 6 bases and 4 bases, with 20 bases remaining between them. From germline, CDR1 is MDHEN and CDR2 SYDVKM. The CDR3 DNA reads TGTGCCAGCAGACCTACAGGGCAGCCTGGGGCAGATACGCAGTATTTT. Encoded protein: CASRPTGQPGADTQYF.

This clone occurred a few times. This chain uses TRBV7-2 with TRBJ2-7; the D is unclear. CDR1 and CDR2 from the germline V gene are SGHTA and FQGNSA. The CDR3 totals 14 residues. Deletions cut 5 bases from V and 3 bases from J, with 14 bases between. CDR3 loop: CASSPSPPNYEQYF. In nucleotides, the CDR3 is TGTGCCAGCAGCCCATCACCACCAAACTACGAGCAGTACTTC. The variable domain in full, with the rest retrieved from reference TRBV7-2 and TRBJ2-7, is GAGVSQSPSNKVTEKGKDVELRCDPISGHTALYWYRQSLGQGLEFLIYFQGNSAPDKSGLPSDRFSAERTGGSVSTLTIQRTQQEDSAVYLCASSPSPPNYEQYFGPGTRLTVT.

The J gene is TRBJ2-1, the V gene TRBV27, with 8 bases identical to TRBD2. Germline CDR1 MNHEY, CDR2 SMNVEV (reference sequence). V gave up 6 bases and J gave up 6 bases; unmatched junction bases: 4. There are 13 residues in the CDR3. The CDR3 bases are TGTGCCAGCAGGAAGCGGGAGCCCAATGAGCAGTTCTTC. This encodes CASRKREPNEQFF.

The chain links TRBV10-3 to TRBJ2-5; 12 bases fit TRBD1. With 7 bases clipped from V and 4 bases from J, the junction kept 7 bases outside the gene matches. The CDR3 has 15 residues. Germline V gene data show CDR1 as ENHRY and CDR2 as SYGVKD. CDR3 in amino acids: CAINDPGQGAETQYF. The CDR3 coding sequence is TGTGCCATCAACGACCCGGGACAGGGGGCAGAGACCCAGTACTTC.

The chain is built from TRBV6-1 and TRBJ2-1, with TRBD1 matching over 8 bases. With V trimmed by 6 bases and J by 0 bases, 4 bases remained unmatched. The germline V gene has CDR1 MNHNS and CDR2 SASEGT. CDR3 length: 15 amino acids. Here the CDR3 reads CASRADRGSYNEQFF. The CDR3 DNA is TGTGCCAGCAGGGCTGACAGGGGCTCCTACAATGAGCAGTTCTTC.

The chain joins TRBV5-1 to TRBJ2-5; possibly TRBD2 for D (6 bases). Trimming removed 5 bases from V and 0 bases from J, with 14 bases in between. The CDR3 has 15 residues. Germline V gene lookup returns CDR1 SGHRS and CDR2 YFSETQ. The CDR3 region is CASRIAESYQETQYF. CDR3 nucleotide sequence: TGCGCCAGCAGGATAGCGGAGTCGTACCAAGAGACCCAGTACTTC.

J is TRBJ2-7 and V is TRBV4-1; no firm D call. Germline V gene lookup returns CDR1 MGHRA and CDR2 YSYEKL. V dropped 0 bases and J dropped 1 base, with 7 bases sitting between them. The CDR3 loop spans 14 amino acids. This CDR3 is CASSQEGGSYEQYV. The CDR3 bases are TGCGCCAGCAGCCAAGAGGGCGGTTCCTACGAGCAGTACGTC.

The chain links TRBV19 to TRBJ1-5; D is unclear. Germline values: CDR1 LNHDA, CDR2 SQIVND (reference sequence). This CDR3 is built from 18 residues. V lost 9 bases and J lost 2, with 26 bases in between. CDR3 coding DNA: TGTGCCAGCCTAGAAGTCAAGGCGGGAGTTTATCGCAATCAGCCCCAGCATTTT. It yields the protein CASLEVKAGVYRNQPQHF. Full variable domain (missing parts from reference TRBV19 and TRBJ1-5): DGGITQSPKYLFRKEGQNVTLSCEQNLNHDAMYWYRQDPGQGLRLIYYSQIVNDFQKGDIAEGYSVSREKKESFPLTVTSAQKNPTAFYLCASLEVKAGVYRNQPQHFGDGTRLSIL.

CDR3 nucleotides: TGTGCCAGTAGTACGACAGCCTCCTACGAGCAGTACTTC. This encodes CASSTTASYEQYF. The chain combines TRBV19 with TRBJ2-7; possibly TRBD1 for D (5 bases). V lost 4 bases, J lost 0 bases, and 7 bases lay in between. Germline CDR1 reads LNHDA; CDR2 reads SQIVND (reference sequence). This CDR3 has 13 residues. Filled out from reference TRBV19 and TRBJ2-7, the complete variable domain reads DGGITQSPKYLFRKEGQNVTLSCEQNLNHDAMYWYRQDPGQGLRLIYYSQIVNDFQKGDIAEGYSVSREKKESFPLTVTSAQKNPTAFYLCASSTTASYEQYFGPGTRLTVT.

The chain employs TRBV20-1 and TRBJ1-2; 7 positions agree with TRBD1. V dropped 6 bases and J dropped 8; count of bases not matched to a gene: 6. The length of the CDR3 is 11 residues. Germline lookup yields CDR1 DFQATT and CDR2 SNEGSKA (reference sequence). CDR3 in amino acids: CSATYRGGYTF. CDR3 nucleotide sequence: TGCAGTGCCACTTACAGGGGAGGCTACACCTTC.

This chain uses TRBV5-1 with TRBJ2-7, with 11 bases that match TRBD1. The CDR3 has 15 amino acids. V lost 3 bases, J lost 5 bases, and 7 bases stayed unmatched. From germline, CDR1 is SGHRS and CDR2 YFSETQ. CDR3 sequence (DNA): TGCGCCAGCAGCTCTTTGGACAGGGGGCGTAACGAGCAGTACTTC. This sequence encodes CASSSLDRGRNEQYF. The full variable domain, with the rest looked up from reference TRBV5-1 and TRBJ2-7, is KAGVTQTPRYLIKTRGQQVTLSCSPISGHRSVSWYQQTPGQGLQFLFEYFSETQRNKGNFPGRFSGRQFSNSRSEMNVSTLELGDSALYLCASSSLDRGRNEQYFGPGTRLTVT.

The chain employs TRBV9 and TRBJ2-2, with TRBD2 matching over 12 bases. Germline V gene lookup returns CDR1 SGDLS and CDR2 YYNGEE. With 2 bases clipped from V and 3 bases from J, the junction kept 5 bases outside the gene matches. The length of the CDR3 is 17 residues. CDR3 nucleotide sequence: TGTGCCAGCAGCGTGACTAGCGGGAGTAGTGACACCGGGGAGCTGTTTTTT. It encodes CASSVTSGSSDTGELFF.

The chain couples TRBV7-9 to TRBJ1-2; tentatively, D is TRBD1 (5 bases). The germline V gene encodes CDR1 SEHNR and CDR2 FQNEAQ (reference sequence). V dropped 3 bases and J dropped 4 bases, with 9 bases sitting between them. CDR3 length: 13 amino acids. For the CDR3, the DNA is TGTGCCAGCAGCTTTGACAGTACCTATGGCTACACCTTC. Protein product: CASSFDSTYGYTF.

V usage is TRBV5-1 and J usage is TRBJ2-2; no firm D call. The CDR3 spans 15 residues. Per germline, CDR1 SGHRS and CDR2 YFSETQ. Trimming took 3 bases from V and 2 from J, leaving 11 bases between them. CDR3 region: CASSSGRINTGELFF. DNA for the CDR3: TGCGCCAGCAGCTCTGGACGGATAAACACCGGGGAGCTGTTTTTT.